This T cell receptor (beta chain) appears in the sequencing data of a study of OX40 agonist ivuxolimab in advanced cancers. For the study at large: Recorded diagnoses for dose-escalation patients were hepatocellular carcinoma, melanoma, renal cell or head and neck cancer.

The protocol was immunoSEQ multiplex PCR, while the TCRdb copy is restricted to in-frame clones and leaves out a portion. The table records about 79,000 clones, just over 85% of them present only once. With V trimmed by 1 base and J by 7 bases, 5 bases remained unmatched. This CDR3 is 14 amino acids long. Germline lookup yields CDR1 LNHDA and CDR2 SQIVND (reference sequence). The chain is built from TRBV19 and TRBJ1-1, with 8 bases lining up with TRBD1. The material sequenced was CD4+ or CD8+ T cells sorted from blood, taken in a trial of the OX40 agonist ivuxolimab. The TCR originated in an adult with an advanced solid tumor such as melanoma, head and neck, liver or kidney cancer. The CDR3 nucleotides read TGTGCCAGTAGTATAGCTTACAGGGGGAGTGAAGCTTTCTTT. As protein: CASSIAYRGSEAFF.